A single sample gave rise to the 15 T cell receptor beta chains below, sequenced in a study of T cells in narcolepsy. The protocol was immunoSEQ multiplex PCR, while the TCRdb copy is restricted to in-frame clones and leaves out a portion. The sample includes tens of thousands of clones, approximately 89% seen only once; the top ten take roughly 1.3%. Material for sequencing was CD45RA- memory CD4+ T cells from PBMCs. The source is a human donor with narcolepsy.

This clone was found once. This chain joins TRBV6-1 and TRBJ2-5, with TRBD2 matching over 7 bases. Judging by the DNA end, TRBJ2-7 fits better; the J call may be wrong. There are 13 residues in the CDR3. Germline V gives CDR1 MNHNS, CDR2 SASEGT. CDR3 DNA: TGTACCCACGGCCAGAGCGGGGCCTACGAGCAGTACTTC. It specifies CTHGQSGAYEQYF.

This rearrangement joins TRBV4-1 to TRBJ2-2; 9 nucleotides line up with TRBD1. Germline V gene lookup returns CDR1 MGHRA and CDR2 YSYEKL. The CDR3 contains 16 residues. The junction had 8 bases not matched to a gene; V was cut back by 2 bases and J by 7 bases. The CDR3 region is CASSQLGTGYGGELFF. The CDR3 DNA follows: TGCGCCAGCAGCCAACTCGGGACAGGGTACGGCGGGGAGCTGTTTTTT.

J is TRBJ2-5 and V is TRBV14; D not resolved. The CDR3 loop spans 13 amino acids. Germline assignment: CDR1 SGHDN and CDR2 FVKESK. Trimming pared 1 base from V and 6 bases from J, leaving 9 bases between. The CDR3 nucleotides are TGTGCCAGCAGCCAAGCTGGCGTAAAGACCCAGTACTTC. It translates to CASSQAGVKTQYF. The full variable domain, in which reference TRBV14 and TRBJ2-5 provide the parts outside the CDR3, is EAGVTQFPSHSVIEKGQTVTLRCDPISGHDNLYWYRRVMGKEIKFLLHFVKESKQDESGMPNNRFLAERTGGTYSTLKVQPAELEDSGVYFCASSQAGVKTQYFGPGTRLLVL.

The rearrangement joins TRBV4-3 to TRBJ2-7, with D perhaps TRBD2 (5 bases). The V and J ends lost 4 bases and 4 bases respectively, with 11 bases between them. The CDR3 has 13 residues. Germline loops: CDR1 LGHNA, CDR2 YSLEER. CDR3 protein: CASSPSRGYEQYF. The DNA of the CDR3 is TGCGCCAGCAGCCCCTCGAGAGGGTACGAGCAGTACTTC.

V usage is TRBV28 and J usage is TRBJ1-5, with 9 bases matching TRBD1. The germline gives CDR1 MDHEN, CDR2 SYDVKM. After removal of 2 bases from V and 4 bases from J, the junction contained 3 bases not matched to a gene. CDR3 size: 15 residues. The CDR3 reads CASSLTGGTNQPQHF. DNA for the CDR3: TGTGCCAGCAGTTTAACAGGGGGCACAAATCAGCCCCAGCATTTT.

This clone showed up just a few times. V usage is TRBV7-2 and J usage is TRBJ2-1, with D possibly being TRBD2 (7 bases). Trimming left V 0 bases short and J 0 bases short, with 12 bases between. Germline V gene lookup returns CDR1 SGHTA and CDR2 FQGNSA. This CDR3 is built from 17 residues. This chain's CDR3 is CASSLARGLSSYNEQFF. The CDR3 DNA sequence: TGTGCCAGCAGCTTAGCGCGGGGGCTAAGCTCCTACAATGAGCAGTTCTTC.

This clone has just one count. V usage is TRBV4-3 and J usage is TRBJ2-2; tentative D call: TRBD2 (5 bases). The CDR3 consists of 14 residues. The germline V gene encodes CDR1 LGHNA and CDR2 YSLEER. Deletions cut 4 bases from V and 7 bases from J, with 13 bases between. For the CDR3, the DNA is TGCGCCAGCAGCCGACTACTAGATTACGGGGAGCTGTTTTTT. This codes for CASSRLLDYGELFF.

The CDR3 sequence is CASSWGPDRRETQYF. Here the CDR3 DNA reads TGTGCCAGCAGCTGGGGGCCAGACAGGCGGGAGACCCAGTACTTC. The chain employs TRBV7-8 and TRBJ2-5; D is possibly TRBD1 (6 bases). Trimming cost V 4 bases and J 5 bases, with 17 bases left between them. The V gene's germline CDR1 is SGHVS and CDR2 FQNEAQ. There are 15 residues in the CDR3.

V gene TRBV5-4 combines with J gene TRBJ1-5; 11 positions agree with TRBD1. Trimming at V came to 9 bases and at J to 7 bases, leaving 9 bases not matched to a gene. The CDR3 is made up of 14 amino acids. Germline CDR1 reads SGHNT; CDR2 reads YYREEE (reference sequence). CDR3 in DNA: TGTGCCAACGCCGGGACAGGGGGAAAACAGCCCCAGCATTTT. Translating gives CANAGTGGKQPQHF.

V usage is TRBV5-1 and J usage is TRBJ1-3, with 8 bases matching TRBD1. V lost 4 bases to trimming and J lost 6 bases; unmatched junction nucleotides: 27. Germline loops: CDR1 SGHRS, CDR2 YFSETQ. The CDR3 runs 21 residues. In DNA form, the CDR3 reads TGCGCCAGCAGCGTCTTTACAGGGGGAGCCAGTATCGCGTCTTTGGCAAACACCATATATTTT. Protein sequence: CASSVFTGGASIASLANTIYF.

The CDR3 region has the DNA TGTGCCAGCTCACCAAAGGTAGGGAGCGGTCAGCCCCAGCATTTT. It translates to CASSPKVGSGQPQHF. The V gene is TRBV18, the J gene TRBJ1-5; D uncertain. Germline CDR1 reads KGHSH; CDR2 reads LQKENI. Trimming removed 2 bases from V and 6 bases from J, with 14 bases in between. The CDR3 is 15 amino acids.

V gene TRBV6-6 combines with J gene TRBJ2-4; D perhaps matches TRBD1 (5 bases). The CDR3 runs to 15 residues. Germline V gene data show CDR1 as MNHNY and CDR2 as SVGAGI (reference sequence). Between the trimmed V and J ends, which lost 2 bases and 5 bases, there was a span of 13 bases. Here the CDR3 reads CASSYGMGRENIQYF. Here the CDR3 DNA reads TGTGCCAGCAGTTACGGGATGGGCAGGGAAAACATTCAGTACTTC.

V is TRBV4-1 and J is TRBJ2-7; D is unclear. The CDR3 is 13 amino acids. Deletions cut 5 bases from V and 1 base from J, with 9 bases between. Germline assignment: CDR1 MGHRA and CDR2 YSYEKL. The CDR3 sequence is CASSGLGSYEQYF. Written as DNA, the CDR3 is TGCGCCAGCAGCGGATTAGGGTCCTACGAGCAGTACTTC.

The chain employs TRBV19 and TRBJ2-3; 12 nucleotides align to TRBD2. The length of the CDR3 is 15 residues. Germline V CDR1 and CDR2: LNHDA, SQIVND (reference sequence). V trimming: 9 bases; J trimming: 2 bases; junction bases outside the gene matches: 6. The CDR3 reads CASRLAGDDTDTQYF. The CDR3 DNA is TGTGCCAGCCGACTAGCGGGGGACGACACAGATACGCAGTATTTT.

This clone showed up just a few times. The chain carries TRBV30 and TRBJ2-7, with TRBD1 matching over 8 bases. The germline V gene has CDR1 GTSNPN and CDR2 SVGIG (reference sequence). V shed 5 bases and J 3 bases; nucleotides not matched to a gene: 0. The CDR3 runs to 11 residues. The CDR3 region has the DNA TGTGCCTGGGACAGGGGCTACGAGCAGTACTTC. This sequence encodes CAWDRGYEQYF.